This TCR beta chain emerged from a study of radiation and T cells in renal cell carcinoma. Comments on this clone: Its antigen is not identified.

Regarding the study as a whole: In blood, top tumor clones expanded by 2 weeks, shrinking by 4.

The time point denotes: baseline pretreatment blood. Treatment here: 15 Gy SBRT to primary tumor, nephrectomy 4 weeks later. Clones were read by immunoSEQ multiplex PCR, and TCRdb kept only the in-frame ones, dropping some. The data show 140,000 or so clones, about 88% seen once. The CDR3 spans 15 residues. V was cut by 5 bases and J by 4 bases, with 16 bases left in between. The V gene's germline CDR1 is MNHEY and CDR2 SVGAGI. V usage is TRBV6-5 and J usage is TRBJ2-3; TRBD2 is a possible D gene (6 bases). The specimen was blood, collected from a patient whose treatment included radiotherapy and nephrectomy. The sequence came from a woman aged 50 to 60 with renal cell carcinoma. The CDR3 DNA reads as TGTGCCAGCAGTCCCGGGGGACGGAGTGCAGATACGCAGTATTTT. Its translation is CASSPGGRSADTQYF.